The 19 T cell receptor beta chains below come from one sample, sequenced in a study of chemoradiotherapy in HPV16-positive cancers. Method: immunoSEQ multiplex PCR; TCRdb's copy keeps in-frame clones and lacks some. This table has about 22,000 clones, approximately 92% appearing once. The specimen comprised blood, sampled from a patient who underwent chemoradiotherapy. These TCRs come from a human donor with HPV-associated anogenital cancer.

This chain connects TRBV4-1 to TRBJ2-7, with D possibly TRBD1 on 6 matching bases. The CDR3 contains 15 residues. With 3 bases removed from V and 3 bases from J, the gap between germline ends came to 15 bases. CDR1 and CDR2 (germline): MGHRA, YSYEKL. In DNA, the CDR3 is TGCGCCAGCAGCCACGAGGACAGTTCCCTCTACGAGCAGTACTTC. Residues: CASSHEDSSLYEQYF.

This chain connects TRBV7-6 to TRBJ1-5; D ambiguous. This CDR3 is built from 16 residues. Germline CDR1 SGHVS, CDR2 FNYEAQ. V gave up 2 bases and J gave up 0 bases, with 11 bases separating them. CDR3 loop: CASSLFGGFSNQPQHF. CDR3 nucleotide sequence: TGTGCCAGCAGCTTATTCGGTGGTTTTAGCAATCAGCCCCAGCATTTT.

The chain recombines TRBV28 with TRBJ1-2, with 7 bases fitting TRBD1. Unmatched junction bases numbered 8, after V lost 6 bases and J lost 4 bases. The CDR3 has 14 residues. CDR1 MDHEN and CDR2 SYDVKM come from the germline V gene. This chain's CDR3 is CASSPGTVSYGYTF. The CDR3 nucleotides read TGTGCCAGCAGCCCCGGGACAGTATCCTATGGCTACACCTTC.

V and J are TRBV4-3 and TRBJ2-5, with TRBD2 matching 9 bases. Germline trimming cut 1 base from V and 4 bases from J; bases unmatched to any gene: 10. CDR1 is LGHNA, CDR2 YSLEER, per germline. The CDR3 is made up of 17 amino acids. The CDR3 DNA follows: TGCGCCAGCAGCCAAGGCTCCTCAGCGGGAGGAGGAGAGACCCAGTACTTC. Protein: CASSQGSSAGGGETQYF.

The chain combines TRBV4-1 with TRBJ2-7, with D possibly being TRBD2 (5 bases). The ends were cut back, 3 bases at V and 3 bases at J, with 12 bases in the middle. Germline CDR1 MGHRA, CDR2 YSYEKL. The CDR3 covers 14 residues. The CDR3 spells CASSQLAGGYEQYF. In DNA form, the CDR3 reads TGCGCCAGCAGCCAGTTGGCAGGAGGCTACGAGCAGTACTTC.

DNA for the CDR3: TGTGCCAGCAGCGTTCAGGGTCACACTGAAGCTTTCTTT. Translating gives CASSVQGHTEAFF. V and J are TRBV9 and TRBJ1-1; possible D gene TRBD1, 5 bases. Germline CDR1 is SGDLS and CDR2 is YYNGEE. The CDR3 has 13 amino acids. The V end lost 2 bases, the J end lost 3 bases, and 8 bases lay between the germline ends.

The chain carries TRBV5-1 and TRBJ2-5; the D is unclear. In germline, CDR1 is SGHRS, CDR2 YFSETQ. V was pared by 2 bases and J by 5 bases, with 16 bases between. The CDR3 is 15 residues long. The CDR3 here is CASSFTPNLGETQYF. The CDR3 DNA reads TGCGCCAGCAGCTTTACACCAAATCTTGGGGAGACCCAGTACTTC.

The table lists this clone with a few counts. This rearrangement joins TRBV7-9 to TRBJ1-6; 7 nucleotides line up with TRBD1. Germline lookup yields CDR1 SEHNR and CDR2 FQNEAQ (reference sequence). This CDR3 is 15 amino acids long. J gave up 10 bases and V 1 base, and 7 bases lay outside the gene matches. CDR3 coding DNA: TGTGCCAGCAGCTTAGGGACAGGCCTTACCTCACCCCTCCACTTT. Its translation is CASSLGTGLTSPLHF.

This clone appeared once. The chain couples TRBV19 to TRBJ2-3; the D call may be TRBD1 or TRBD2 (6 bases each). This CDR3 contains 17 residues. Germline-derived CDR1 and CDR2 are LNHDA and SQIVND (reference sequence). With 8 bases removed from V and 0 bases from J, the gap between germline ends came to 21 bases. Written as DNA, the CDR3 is TGTGCCAGTTCCTCGGGGGCCAGGGCTTATAGCACAGATACGCAGTATTTT. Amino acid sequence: CASSSGARAYSTDTQYF.

This CDR3 reads CAGQALGYGYTF. The CDR3 DNA reads TGTGCCGGACAGGCGCTCGGCTATGGCTACACCTTC. The chain carries TRBV2 and TRBJ1-2, with TRBD1 identical over 7 bases. The CDR3 is 12 residues long. The V segment lost 11 bases and the J segment 4 bases; nucleotides outside the gene matches: 7. CDR1 is SNHLY, CDR2 FYNNEI, per germline.

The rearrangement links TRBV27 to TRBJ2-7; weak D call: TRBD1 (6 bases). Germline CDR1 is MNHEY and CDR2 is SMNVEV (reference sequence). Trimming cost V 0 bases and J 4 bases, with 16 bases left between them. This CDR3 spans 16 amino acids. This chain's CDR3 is CASSLSVNRASYEQYF. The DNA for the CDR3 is TGTGCCAGCAGTTTATCGGTAAACAGGGCCTCTTACGAGCAGTACTTC.

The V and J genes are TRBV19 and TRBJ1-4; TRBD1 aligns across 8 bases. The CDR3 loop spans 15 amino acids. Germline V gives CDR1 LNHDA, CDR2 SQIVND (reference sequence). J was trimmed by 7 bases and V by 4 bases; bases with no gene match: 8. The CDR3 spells CASSNAARGPEKLFF. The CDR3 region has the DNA TGTGCCAGTAGTAATGCGGCCAGGGGGCCTGAAAAACTGTTTTTT. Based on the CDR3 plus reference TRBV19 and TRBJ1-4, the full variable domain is DGGITQSPKYLFRKEGQNVTLSCEQNLNHDAMYWYRQDPGQGLRLIYYSQIVNDFQKGDIAEGYSVSREKKESFPLTVTSAQKNPTAFYLCASSNAARGPEKLFFGSGTQLSVL.

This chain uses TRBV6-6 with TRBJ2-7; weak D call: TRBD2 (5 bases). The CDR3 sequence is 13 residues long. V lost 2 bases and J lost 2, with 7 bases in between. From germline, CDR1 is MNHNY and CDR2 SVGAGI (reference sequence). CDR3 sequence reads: CASSYGRTYEQYF. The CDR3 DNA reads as TGTGCCAGCAGTTACGGGAGAACCTACGAGCAGTACTTC.

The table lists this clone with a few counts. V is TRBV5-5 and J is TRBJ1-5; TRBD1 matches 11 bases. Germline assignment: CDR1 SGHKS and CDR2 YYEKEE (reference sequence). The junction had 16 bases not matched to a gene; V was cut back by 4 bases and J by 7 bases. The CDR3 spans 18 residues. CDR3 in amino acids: CASSTSGQGGPWSQPQHF. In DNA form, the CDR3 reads TGTGCCAGCAGCACTTCGGGACAGGGGGGGCCCTGGTCCCAGCCCCAGCATTTT.

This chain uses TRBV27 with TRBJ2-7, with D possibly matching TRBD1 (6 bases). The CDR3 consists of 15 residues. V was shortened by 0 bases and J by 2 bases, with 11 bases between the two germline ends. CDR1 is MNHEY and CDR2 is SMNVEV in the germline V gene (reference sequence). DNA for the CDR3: TGTGCCAGCAGTTTATCTGCAGGGGAACCCTACGAGCAGTACTTC. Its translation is CASSLSAGEPYEQYF.

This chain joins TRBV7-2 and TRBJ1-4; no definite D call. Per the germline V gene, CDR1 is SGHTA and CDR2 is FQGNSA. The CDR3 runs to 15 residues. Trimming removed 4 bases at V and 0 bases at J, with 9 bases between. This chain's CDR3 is CASSSQTATNEKLFF. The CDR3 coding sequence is TGTGCCAGCAGCTCCCAAACGGCAACTAATGAAAAACTGTTTTTT.

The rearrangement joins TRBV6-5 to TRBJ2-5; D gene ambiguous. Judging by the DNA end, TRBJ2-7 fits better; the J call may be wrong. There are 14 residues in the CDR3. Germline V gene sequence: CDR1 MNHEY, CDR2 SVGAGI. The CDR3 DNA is TGTGCCAGCAGTTACGGTCACACCTACTACGAGCAGTACTTC. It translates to CASSYGHTYYEQYF.

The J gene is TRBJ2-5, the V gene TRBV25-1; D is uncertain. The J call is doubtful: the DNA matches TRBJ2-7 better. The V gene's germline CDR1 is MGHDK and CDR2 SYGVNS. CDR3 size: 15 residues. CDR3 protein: CASSPLGNRLNEQYF. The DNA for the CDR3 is TGTGCCAGCAGTCCTCTGGGAAATCGGCTAAACGAGCAGTACTTC.

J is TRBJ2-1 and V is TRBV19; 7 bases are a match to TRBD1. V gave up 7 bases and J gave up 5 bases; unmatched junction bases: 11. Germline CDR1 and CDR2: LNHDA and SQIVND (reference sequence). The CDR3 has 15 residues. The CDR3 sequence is CASTQRTGGDNEQFF. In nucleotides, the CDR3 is TGTGCCAGTACTCAAAGGACAGGAGGAGACAATGAGCAGTTCTTC.